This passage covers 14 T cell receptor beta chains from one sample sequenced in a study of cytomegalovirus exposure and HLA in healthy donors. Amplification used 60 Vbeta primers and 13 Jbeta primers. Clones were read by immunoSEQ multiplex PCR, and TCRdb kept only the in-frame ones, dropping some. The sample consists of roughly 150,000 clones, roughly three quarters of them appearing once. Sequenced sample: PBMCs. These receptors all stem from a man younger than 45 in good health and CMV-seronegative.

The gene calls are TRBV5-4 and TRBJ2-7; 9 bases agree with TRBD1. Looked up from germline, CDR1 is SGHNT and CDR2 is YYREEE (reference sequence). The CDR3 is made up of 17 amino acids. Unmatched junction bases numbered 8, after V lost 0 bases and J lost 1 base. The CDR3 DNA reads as TGTGCCAGCAGCTTGGGTTTTGTAGGGACAGGGTCCTACGAGCAGTACTTC. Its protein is CASSLGFVGTGSYEQYF.

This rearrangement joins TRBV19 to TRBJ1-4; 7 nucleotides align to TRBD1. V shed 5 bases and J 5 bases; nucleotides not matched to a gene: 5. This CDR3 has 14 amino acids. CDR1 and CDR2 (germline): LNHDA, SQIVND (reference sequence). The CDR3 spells CASSPYRGNEKLFF. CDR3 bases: TGTGCCAGTAGTCCCTACAGGGGAAATGAAAAACTGTTTTTT.

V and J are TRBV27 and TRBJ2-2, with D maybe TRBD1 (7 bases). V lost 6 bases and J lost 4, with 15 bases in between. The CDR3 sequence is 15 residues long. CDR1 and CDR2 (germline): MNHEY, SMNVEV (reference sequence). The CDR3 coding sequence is TGTGCCAGCAGGCCAAGCAGGGGGGCCACCGGGGAGCTGTTTTTT. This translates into CASRPSRGATGELFF.

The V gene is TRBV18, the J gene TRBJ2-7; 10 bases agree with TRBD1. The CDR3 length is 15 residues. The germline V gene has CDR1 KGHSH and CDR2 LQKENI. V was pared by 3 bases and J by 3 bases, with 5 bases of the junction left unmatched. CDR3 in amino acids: CASSPMGQGYYEQYF. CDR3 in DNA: TGTGCCAGCTCACCCATGGGACAGGGGTACTACGAGCAGTACTTC.

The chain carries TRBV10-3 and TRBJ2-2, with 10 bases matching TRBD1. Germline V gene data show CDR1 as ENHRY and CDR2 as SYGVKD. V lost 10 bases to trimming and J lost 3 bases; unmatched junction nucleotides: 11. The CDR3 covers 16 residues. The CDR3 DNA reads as TGTGCCACGCCTTACCGACAGGGGGCGGACACCGGGGAGCTGTTTTTT. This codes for CATPYRQGADTGELFF.

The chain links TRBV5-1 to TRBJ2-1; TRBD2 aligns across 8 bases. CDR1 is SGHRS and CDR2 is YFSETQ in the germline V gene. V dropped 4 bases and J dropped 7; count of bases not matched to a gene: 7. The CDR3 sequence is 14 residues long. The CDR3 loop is CASSPGTRGNEQFF. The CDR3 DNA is TGCGCCAGCAGCCCCGGGACTAGGGGGAATGAGCAGTTCTTC. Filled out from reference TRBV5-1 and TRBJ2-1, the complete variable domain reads KAGVTQTPRYLIKTRGQQVTLSCSPISGHRSVSWYQQTPGQGLQFLFEYFSETQRNKGNFPGRFSGRQFSNSRSEMNVSTLELGDSALYLCASSPGTRGNEQFFGPGTRLTVL.

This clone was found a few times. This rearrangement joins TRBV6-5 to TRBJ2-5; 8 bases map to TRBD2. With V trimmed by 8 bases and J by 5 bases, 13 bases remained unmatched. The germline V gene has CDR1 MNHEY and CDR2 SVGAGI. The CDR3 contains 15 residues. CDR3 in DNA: TGTGCCAGCCGAACCACTAGCGGCCCCATGGAGACCCAGTACTTC. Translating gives CASRTTSGPMETQYF.

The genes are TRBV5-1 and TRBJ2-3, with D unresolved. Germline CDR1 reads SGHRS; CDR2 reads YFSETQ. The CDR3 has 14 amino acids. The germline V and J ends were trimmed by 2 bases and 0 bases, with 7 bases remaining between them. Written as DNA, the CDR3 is TGCGCCAGCAGCTTTTGGCGGAGCACAGATACGCAGTATTTT. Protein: CASSFWRSTDTQYF.

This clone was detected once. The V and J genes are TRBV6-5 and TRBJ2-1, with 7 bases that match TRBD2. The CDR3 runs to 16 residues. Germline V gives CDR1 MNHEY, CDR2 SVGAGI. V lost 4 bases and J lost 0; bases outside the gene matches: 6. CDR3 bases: TGTGCCAGCAGTTCCATCCTAGCGGTCTCCTACAATGAGCAGTTCTTC. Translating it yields CASSSILAVSYNEQFF.

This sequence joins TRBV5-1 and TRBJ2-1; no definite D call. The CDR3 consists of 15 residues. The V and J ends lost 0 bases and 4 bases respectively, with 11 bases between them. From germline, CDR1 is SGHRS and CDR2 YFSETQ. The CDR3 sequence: CASSLVSVIYNEQFF. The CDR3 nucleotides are TGCGCCAGCAGCTTGGTCTCAGTTATATACAATGAGCAGTTCTTC.

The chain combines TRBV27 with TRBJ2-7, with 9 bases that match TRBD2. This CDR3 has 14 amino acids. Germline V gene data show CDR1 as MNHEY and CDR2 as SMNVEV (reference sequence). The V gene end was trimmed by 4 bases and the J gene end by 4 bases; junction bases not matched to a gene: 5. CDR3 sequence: CASSSILAGYEQYF. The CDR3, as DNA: TGTGCCAGCAGTTCGATTCTAGCGGGGTACGAGCAGTACTTC.

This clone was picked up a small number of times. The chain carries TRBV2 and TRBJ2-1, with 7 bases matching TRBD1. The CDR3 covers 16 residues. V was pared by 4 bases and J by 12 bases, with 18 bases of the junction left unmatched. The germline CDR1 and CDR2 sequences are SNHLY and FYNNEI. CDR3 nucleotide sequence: TGTGCCAGCAGTGTGATGGGACAGCCCTATGGGAAGGGGCAGTTCTTC. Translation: CASSVMGQPYGKGQFF.

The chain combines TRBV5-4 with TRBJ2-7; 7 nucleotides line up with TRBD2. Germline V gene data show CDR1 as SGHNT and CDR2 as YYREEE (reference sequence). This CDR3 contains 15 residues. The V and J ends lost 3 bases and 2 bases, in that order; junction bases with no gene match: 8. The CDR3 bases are TGTGCCAGCAGCTGGGGCGGGGGAGTCGCCTACGAGCAGTACTTC. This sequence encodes CASSWGGGVAYEQYF.

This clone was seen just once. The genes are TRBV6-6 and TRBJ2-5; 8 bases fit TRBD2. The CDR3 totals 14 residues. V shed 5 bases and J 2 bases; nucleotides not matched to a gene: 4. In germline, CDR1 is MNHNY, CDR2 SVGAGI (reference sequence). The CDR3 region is CASSRSGTQETQYF. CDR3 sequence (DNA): TGTGCCAGCAGTCGTAGCGGGACGCAAGAGACCCAGTACTTC.